A selection of T cell receptor beta chains follows, all from one sample in a study of blood T cells in healthy people across ages. TCRdb passed the 5' RACE reads through MiXCR, listing each CDR3 protein once. The table shows about 570,000 distinct CDR3 sequences, with 25% to 30% occurring only once. The sequenced sample was blood. These receptors all come from a woman in her 70s in good health. Each CDR3 is given with its conserved first and last residue. A D gene is named only where the DNA matches it firmly. Where a row states a size, it is once, few, many or the class of an expanded clone; other rows omit it.

len	abundance	v_gene	j_gene	d_gene	CDR3nt	CDR3aa
15	.	TRBV19	TRBJ2-5	.	TGTGCCAGTAGTCCACATCCAGTGTCCGGGGGGACCCAGTACTTC	CASSPHPVSGGTQYF
16	.	TRBV4-3	TRBJ2-2	TRBD1	TGCGCCAGCAGCCAAGATGACAGGGGTCCGGCCGGGGAGCTGTTTTTT	CASSQDDRGPAGELFF
15	.	TRBV5-1	TRBJ2-3	TRBD2	TGCGCCAGCAGCTCGGGACTAGCGGGGGGTATGACGCAGTATTTT	CASSSGLAGGMTQYF
17	few	TRBV6-5	TRBJ2-6	.	TGTGCCAGCAGTTACACCAAACAGGGTGCCGGGGCCAACGTCCTGACTTTC	CASSYTKQGAGANVLTF
13	.	TRBV5-1	TRBJ2-2	.	TGCGCCAGCAGCCCTTCAGACGCCGGGGAGCTGTTTTTT	CASSPSDAGELFF
13	.	TRBV20-1	TRBJ2-2	.	TGCAGTGCTAGAGAGGGGGGAACCGGGGAGCTGTTTTTT	CSAREGGTGELFF
12	.	TRBV7-9	TRBJ1-2	.	TGTGCCAGCAGCTTTCATACCTATGGCTACACCTTC	CASSFHTYGYTF
14	.	TRBV7-8	TRBJ1-2	.	TGTGCCGGCAGCTTAGGGGAGGCGAACTATGGCTACACCTTC	CAGSLGEANYGYTF
12	.	TRBV20-1	TRBJ2-7	TRBD1	TGCAGTGCCCGACAGGGGGACTACGAGCAGTACTTC	CSARQGDYEQYF
15	few	TRBV6-2/TRBV6-3	TRBJ1-5	.	TGTGCCAGCAGTAGGGATCTGGCCCGCAATCAGCCCCAGCATTTT	CASSRDLARNQPQHF
12	few	TRBV7-2	TRBJ2-7	.	TGTGCCGGCAGCTTAAGTACTATAGGGCAGTACTTC	CAGSLSTIGQYF
19	.	TRBV6-5	TRBJ1-2	TRBD1	TGTGCCAGCAGTTACTTGCCCCGCTACTCGACAGGGGTGTACTATGGCTACACCTTC	CASSYLPRYSTGVYYGYTF
16	.	TRBV5-1	TRBJ2-1	.	TGCGCCAGCAGCTTGGTGGTCCCCAGCTCGGGGAATGAGCAGTTCTTC	CASSLVVPSSGNEQFF
13	.	TRBV6-6	TRBJ2-5	.	TGTGCCAGTAGTAGGGACCCGCGGCAAGAGCAGTACTTC	CASSRDPRQEQYF
15	.	TRBV7-6	TRBJ1-4	.	TGTGCCAGCACCGCGGGGCAGTCAACTAATGAAAAACTGTTTTTT	CASTAGQSTNEKLFF
15	.	TRBV7-2	TRBJ2-7	.	TGTGCCAGCAGCTCCTCATACGGGGCCTTCTACGAGCAGTACTTC	CASSSSYGAFYEQYF